Presented here are 24 T cell receptor beta chains from one specimen sequenced in a study of blood T cell repertoires in COVID-19. TCRdb's table, derived via immunoSEQ multiplex PCR, lists solely in-frame clones and lacks some. Here the sample spans roughly 500,000 clones, roughly nine tenths being singletons. The sample was peripheral blood. These receptors came from a man aged 18 to 29 with COVID-19, enrolled during active disease.

The count of this clone is one. At the DNA level, this CDR3 is encoded by other sequences in the same sample as well. The CDR3 coding sequence is TGCGCCAGCAGCTTGGACCGGAACTATGGCTACACCTTC. This codes for CASSLDRNYGYTF. This sequence joins TRBV5-1 and TRBJ1-2; D is ambiguous. V was shortened by 0 bases and J by 2 bases, with 5 bases between the two germline ends. This CDR3 region has 13 residues. Germline V lookup: CDR1 SGHRS, CDR2 YFSETQ.

V and J are TRBV30 and TRBJ2-1, with TRBD1 matching 7 bases. Germline-derived CDR1 and CDR2 are GTSNPN and SVGIG (reference sequence). The CDR3 contains 13 residues. The J segment lost 10 bases and the V segment lost 0 bases, leaving 6 bases of the junction unmatched. DNA for the CDR3: TGTGCCTGGAGTGTAGGGGCAGGGGGAGAGCAGTTCTTC. Amino acid sequence: CAWSVGAGGEQFF.

The V and J genes are TRBV2 and TRBJ2-7; 8 positions match TRBD1. V shed 6 bases and J 4 bases; nucleotides not matched to a gene: 2. This CDR3 has 12 amino acids. Germline CDR1 and CDR2: SNHLY and FYNNEI. The CDR3 loop reads CASRDRAYEQYF. The CDR3 DNA sequence: TGTGCCAGCAGGGACAGGGCATACGAGCAGTACTTC.

This chain uses TRBV10-3 with TRBJ2-1; 10 bases align to TRBD2. After removal of 3 bases from V and 5 bases from J, the junction contained 7 bases not matched to a gene. Germline V lookup: CDR1 ENHRY, CDR2 SYGVKD. CDR3 size: 16 residues. The CDR3 loop reads CAISEAAGGMHNEQFF. DNA for the CDR3: TGTGCCATCAGTGAAGCAGCGGGAGGGATGCACAATGAGCAGTTCTTC.

The chain recombines TRBV11-3 with TRBJ2-1, with 12 bases aligning to TRBD2. J gave up 2 bases and V 5 bases, and 16 bases lay outside the gene matches. The germline V gene encodes CDR1 SGHNT and CDR2 YENEEA. This CDR3 is built from 20 residues. CDR3 in amino acids: CASSNSRLAGVMIPYNEQFF. The DNA of the CDR3 is TGTGCCAGCAGCAACTCGAGACTAGCGGGAGTAATGATCCCCTACAATGAGCAGTTCTTC.

The V call is TRBV6-5, the J call TRBJ1-2; 9 nucleotides line up with TRBD1. Germline V gives CDR1 MNHEY, CDR2 SVGAGI. The length of the CDR3 is 14 residues. The V segment lost 5 bases and the J segment 2 bases; nucleotides outside the gene matches: 3. CDR3 DNA: TGTGCCAGCAGTACCGGGACAGGGAACTATGGCTACACCTTC. This gives the protein CASSTGTGNYGYTF.

The gene calls are TRBV2 and TRBJ2-5; the match to TRBD2 covers 13 bases. The CDR3 contains 15 residues. Trimming cost V 4 bases and J 6 bases; bases outside gene matches: 5. Germline V CDR1 and CDR2: SNHLY, FYNNEI. The CDR3 DNA sequence: TGTGCCAGCAGTGGGCGGACTAGCGGGGGTAAGACCCAGTACTTC. This gives the protein CASSGRTSGGKTQYF.

To note about this clone: Relative to the germline gene, one junction end is altered; a read error may explain this. The chain combines TRBV7-8 with TRBJ2-3; D perhaps matches TRBD1 (5 bases). The germline CDR1 and CDR2 sequences are SGHVS and FQNEAQ. CDR3 length: 15 amino acids. The CDR3 region has the DNA TGTGCCAGCAGCTTAGGTGGCCGAAGCACAGGTACGCAGTATTTT. This codes for CASSLGGRSTGTQYF. Based on the CDR3 plus reference TRBV7-8 and TRBJ2-3, the full variable domain is GAGVSQSPRYKVAKRGQDVALRCDPISGHVSLFWYQQALGQGPEFLTYFQNEAQLDKSGLPSDRFFAERPEGSVSTLKIQRTQQEDSAVYLCASSLGGRSTGTQYFGPGTRLTVL.

CDR3: CASSYQGAISDTEAFF. The CDR3 nucleotides read TGTGCCAGCAGTTACCAGGGGGCAATATCCGACACTGAAGCTTTCTTT. The chain has TRBV6-5 and TRBJ1-1, with 8 bases identical to TRBD1. Germline V gene sequence: CDR1 MNHEY, CDR2 SVGAGI. The CDR3 runs to 16 residues. J gave up 3 bases and V 2 bases, and 8 bases lay outside the gene matches.

This clone has ten or more counts. The chain employs TRBV4-1 and TRBJ2-2; 15 bases map to TRBD2. The germline V gene encodes CDR1 MGHRA and CDR2 YSYEKL. The CDR3 loop spans 20 amino acids. V gave up 3 bases and J gave up 3 bases; unmatched junction bases: 11. The CDR3 nucleotides read TGCGCCAGCAGCCAGTTGGGACTAGCGGGAGGAGGGGGTTACACCGGGGAGCTGTTTTTT. The encoded protein is CASSQLGLAGGGGYTGELFF.

This chain uses TRBV12-5 with TRBJ2-2; 7 bases fit TRBD1. The J segment lost 4 bases and the V segment lost 4 bases, leaving 9 bases of the junction unmatched. The CDR3 runs 16 residues. Germline loops: CDR1 LGHNT, CDR2 FRNRAP. This CDR3 reads CASGSPGQRLTGELFF. The DNA for the CDR3 is TGTGCTAGTGGTTCGCCGGGACAGCGACTCACCGGGGAGCTGTTTTTT. Based on the CDR3 plus reference TRBV12-5 and TRBJ2-2, the full variable domain is DARVTQTPRHKVTEMGQEVTMRCQPILGHNTVFWYRQTMMQGLELLAYFRNRAPLDDSGMPKDRFSAEMPDATLATLKIQPSEPRDSAVYFCASGSPGQRLTGELFFGEGSRLTVL.

The V call is TRBV6-5, the J call TRBJ2-2; D possibly corresponds to TRBD1 (5 bases). Germline V gene sequence: CDR1 MNHEY, CDR2 SVGAGI. CDR3 length: 16 residues. V was pared by 2 bases and J by 4 bases, with 14 bases between. The CDR3 loop reads CASSYLYTGFTGELFF. The CDR3 coding sequence is TGTGCCAGCAGTTACCTTTATACAGGTTTCACCGGGGAGCTGTTTTTT.

This chain uses TRBV15 with TRBJ2-7; 8 bases fit TRBD2. Germline V gene data show CDR1 as LNHNV and CDR2 as YYDKDF (reference sequence). The CDR3 contains 14 residues. With 4 bases clipped from V and 4 bases from J, the junction kept 6 bases outside the gene matches. The CDR3 bases are TGTGCCACCAGCACCGGGACTAGTCCTTACGAGCAGTACTTC. Its protein is CATSTGTSPYEQYF.

This clone was recorded a few times. J is TRBJ1-1 and V is TRBV6-5; 7 positions match TRBD1. The germline V gene has CDR1 MNHEY and CDR2 SVGAGI. Unmatched junction bases numbered 4, after V lost 6 bases and J lost 3 bases. The CDR3 runs 13 residues. The CDR3 DNA follows: TGTGCCAGCAGATTCCAGGGGGACACTGAAGCTTTCTTT. Protein sequence: CASRFQGDTEAFF.

The chain recombines TRBV4-1 with TRBJ2-3, with 8 bases identical to TRBD1. The CDR3 has 16 residues. In germline, CDR1 is MGHRA, CDR2 YSYEKL. V lost 4 bases and J lost 3; bases outside the gene matches: 9. The chain's CDR3 is CASSRRQGRWTDTQYF. The CDR3 DNA sequence: TGCGCCAGCAGCCGGCGACAGGGGCGGTGGACAGATACGCAGTATTTT.

This CDR3 is CASSSSWLANEKLFF. The CDR3 bases are TGTGCCAGCAGCTCATCGTGGCTAGCTAATGAAAAACTGTTTTTT. This chain joins TRBV14 and TRBJ1-4; D call uncertain. This CDR3 is built from 15 residues. V lost 5 bases, J lost 3 bases, and 13 bases lay in between. Germline lookup yields CDR1 SGHDN and CDR2 FVKESK.

V is TRBV5-1 and J is TRBJ1-1; maybe TRBD1 (6 bases). Per the germline V gene, CDR1 is SGHRS and CDR2 is YFSETQ. Trimming stripped 4 bases from V and 2 bases from J, with 15 bases between. There are 15 residues in the CDR3. As DNA, the CDR3 is TGCGCCAGCAGCAGTACCGGGACACCAAACACTGAAGCTTTCTTT. Amino acid sequence: CASSSTGTPNTEAFF.

The chain joins TRBV6-5 to TRBJ2-3, with D unresolved. The V gene's germline CDR1 is MNHEY and CDR2 SVGAGI. With 6 bases removed from V and 6 bases from J, the gap between germline ends came to 13 bases. CDR3 size: 13 residues. The CDR3 here is CASRETARDTQYF. CDR3 sequence (DNA): TGTGCCAGCAGGGAGACCGCCCGTGATACGCAGTATTTT.

The V and J genes are TRBV5-6 and TRBJ1-4, with TRBD1 matching over 7 bases. CDR1 SGHDT and CDR2 YYEEEE come from the germline V gene. The CDR3 extends over 14 amino acids. The junction had 6 bases not matched to a gene; V was cut back by 4 bases and J by 6 bases. The chain's CDR3 is CASSPTGFDEKLFF. The CDR3 region has the DNA TGTGCCAGCAGCCCGACAGGGTTCGATGAAAAACTGTTTTTT.

The chain uses TRBV3-1 (or the pseudogene TRBV3-2) and TRBJ2-5; 8 positions match TRBD2. The CDR3 sequence is 14 residues long. V trimming: 1 base; J trimming: 9 bases; junction bases outside the gene matches: 7. Germline assignment: CDR1 LGHDT and CDR2 YNNKEL (reference sequence). DNA of the CDR3: TGTGCCAGCAGCCAAGGTAACAGCGGGAGCGCCCAGTACTTC. Protein sequence: CASSQGNSGSAQYF.

This chain connects TRBV29-1 to TRBJ2-5; 7 bases fit TRBD1. With V trimmed by 6 bases and J by 5 bases, 3 bases remained unmatched. The length of the CDR3 is 11 residues. Germline values: CDR1 SQVTM, CDR2 ANQGSEA. The CDR3, as DNA: TGCAGCGTACAGGGGTGGGAGACCCAGTACTTC. Translation gives CSVQGWETQYF.

This clone was recorded once. The J gene is TRBJ2-5, the V gene TRBV7-6; no clear D gene. This CDR3 is 15 amino acids long. Germline CDR1 SGHVS, CDR2 FNYEAQ. V was trimmed by 5 bases and J by 2 bases, leaving 15 bases between them. In DNA, the CDR3 is TGTGCCAGCAGCCCGACACCCGGAAGACAAGAGACCCAGTACTTC. Its translation is CASSPTPGRQETQYF. The variable domain in full, completed from reference TRBV7-6 and TRBJ2-5, reads GAGVSQSPRYKVTKRGQDVALRCDPISGHVSLYWYRQALGQGPEFLTYFNYEAQQDKSGLPNDRFSAERPEGSISTLTIQRTEQRDSAMYRCASSPTPGRQETQYFGPGTRLLVL.

The genes are TRBV25-1 and TRBJ2-1; D is possibly TRBD1 (6 bases). V lost 8 bases to trimming and J lost 8 bases, with 16 bases between them. This CDR3 region has 13 residues. The germline V gene encodes CDR1 MGHDK and CDR2 SYGVNS. CDR3 coding DNA: TGTGCCAGCCAAACAGGGTCTCGGGATGAGCAGTTCTTC. As protein: CASQTGSRDEQFF.

The chain uses TRBV27 and TRBJ1-1, with TRBD1 matching 8 bases. Per the germline V gene, CDR1 is MNHEY and CDR2 is SMNVEV (reference sequence). The CDR3 consists of 15 residues. Losses at the gene ends were 8 bases for V and 3 bases for J; bases not matched to a gene: 11. CDR3 sequence reads: CASLQGGLSDTEAFF. The CDR3 DNA follows: TGTGCCAGCTTACAGGGGGGACTAAGTGACACTGAAGCTTTCTTT.